Below, 9 T cell receptor beta chains from the same sample are listed, as sequenced in a study of early T cells in non-severe SARS-CoV-2 infection. TCRdb independently ran MiXCR on the 5' RACE reads; one entry per CDR3 protein. The sample carries about 98,000 distinct CDR3 sequences, 13% recorded once. The specimen was whole blood. The origin of the receptors is an adult who was a healthcare worker with PCR-confirmed SARS-CoV-2 infection or an uninfected control (not recorded which).

This clonotype has more than one count but fewer than ten. The chain is built from TRBV27 and TRBJ2-1; a possible D gene is TRBD2 (6 bases). The V and J ends lost 6 bases and 6 bases respectively, with 18 bases between them. Germline values: CDR1 MNHEY, CDR2 SMNVEV (reference sequence). This CDR3 spans 15 amino acids. For the CDR3, the DNA is TGTGCCAGCAGCCCCTTTACGGGACTCCGCAATGAGCAGTTCTTC. Amino acids: CASSPFTGLRNEQFF.

This clonotype was observed a few times. The chain combines TRBV29-1 with TRBJ2-3; 10 positions match TRBD2. The germline CDR1 and CDR2 sequences are SQVTM and ANQGSEA. Germline trimming cut 4 bases from V and 6 bases from J; bases unmatched to any gene: 7. The CDR3 runs 14 residues. Here the CDR3 reads CSVVSSGSFDTQYF. In nucleotides, the CDR3 is TGCAGCGTTGTTTCTAGCGGGAGTTTCGATACGCAGTATTTT.

Many counts were recorded for this clonotype. The rearrangement joins TRBV11-2 to TRBJ2-7, with D possibly TRBD1 on 6 matching bases. Trimming took off 5 bases at V and 6 bases at J, with 17 bases between the two ends. Per germline, CDR1 SGHAT and CDR2 FQNNGV. This CDR3 is 14 amino acids long. CDR3 in amino acids: CASSLDRTPTEQYF. The CDR3 coding sequence is TGTGCCAGCAGCCTCGACAGGACCCCTACCGAGCAGTACTTC.

This clonotype was recorded many times. V gene TRBV7-7 combines with J gene TRBJ2-1, with D unclear. Trimming pared 5 bases from V and 6 bases from J, leaving 14 bases between. The V gene's germline CDR1 is SSHAT and CDR2 FNYEAQ (reference sequence). The CDR3 length is 14 residues. The CDR3 DNA follows: TGTGCCAGCAGCGCCGGACCAAATTTCAATGAGCAGTTCTTC. It codes for CASSAGPNFNEQFF.

The chain carries TRBV28 and TRBJ1-2, with D uncertain. Deletions cut 6 bases from V and 4 bases from J, with 9 bases between. The CDR3 covers 12 residues. Germline V gene data show CDR1 as MDHEN and CDR2 as SYDVKM. The CDR3 DNA is TGTGCCAGCAGGATAGAGACCTATGGCTACACCTTC. The encoded protein is CASRIETYGYTF.

This clonotype turned up a few times. The rearrangement joins TRBV10-2 to TRBJ2-1; 8 bases line up with TRBD2. Trimming cost V 6 bases and J 4 bases; bases outside gene matches: 8. CDR1 and CDR2 (germline): WSHSY, SAAADI. This CDR3 is built from 15 residues. The CDR3 DNA is TGCGCCAGCAGATCAAGCGGGAGCGGGTACAATGAGCAGTTCTTC. Encoded protein: CASRSSGSGYNEQFF.

This chain joins TRBV4-1 and TRBJ1-4; tentative D call: TRBD1 (5 bases). V was clipped by 4 bases and J by 5 bases, with 11 bases between them. The CDR3 has 14 amino acids. Germline loops: CDR1 MGHRA, CDR2 YSYEKL. The CDR3 region has the DNA TGCGCCAGCAGCCGAGACAGAGAAAATGAAAAACTGTTTTTT. It yields the protein CASSRDRENEKLFF.

The chain uses TRBV9 and TRBJ1-2; D possibly corresponds to TRBD1 (6 bases). With 3 bases removed from V and 6 bases from J, the gap between germline ends came to 15 bases. Germline CDR1 reads SGDLS; CDR2 reads YYNGEE. The CDR3 spans 14 residues. This CDR3 is CASSATGIANGYTF. In DNA, the CDR3 is TGTGCCAGCAGCGCTACAGGGATCGCGAATGGCTACACCTTC.

This clonotype has just a few counts. The V and J genes are TRBV6-2 or TRBV6-3 and TRBJ2-1; the match to TRBD2 covers 12 bases. Germline CDR1 and CDR2: MNHEY and SVGEGT. The J segment lost 8 bases and the V segment lost 2 bases, leaving 10 bases of the junction unmatched. The CDR3 contains 17 residues. The CDR3: CASSYPETSGSSDEQFF. The CDR3 DNA follows: TGTGCCAGCAGTTACCCCGAGACTAGCGGGAGTTCGGATGAGCAGTTCTTC.